This is a list of T cell receptor beta chains from one sample in a study of T cell repertoires in cytomegalovirus infection. TCRdb re-analysed the reads in MiXCR, keeping a single row per CDR3 protein. The sample lists 250,000 to 300,000 distinct CDR3 sequences; roughly a quarter were seen once. Input material: PBMCs. These receptors came from a human donor in good health (CMV status not recorded). Some clones in this sample may be carry-over from other donors' samples. The CDR3 runs from the conserved cysteine through the conserved F or W. The order of the fields is J gene, D gene, CDR3 length, clone size, V gene, CDR3 DNA, CDR3 protein. The D gene is left open where the match is weak. Where a row states a size, it is once, few, many or the class of an expanded clone; other rows omit it.

j_gene: TRBJ2-1
d_gene: TRBD2
len: 14
abundance: NA
v_gene: TRBV6-2/TRBV6-3
CDR3nt: TGTGCCAGCAGTTACCTAGCGGGAGGATTAGAGCAGTTCTTC
CDR3aa: CASSYLAGGLEQFF

j_gene: TRBJ1-6
d_gene: NA
len: 16
abundance: many
v_gene: TRBV7-2
CDR3nt: TGTGCCAGCAGGGTACGTCGGAGCTCCTATAATTCACCCCTCCACTTT
CDR3aa: CASRVRRSSYNSPLHF

j_gene: TRBJ2-5
d_gene: NA
len: 10
abundance: NA
v_gene: TRBV29-1
CDR3nt: TGCAGCGTGAGAGGAGAGACCCAGTACTTC
CDR3aa: CSVRGETQYF

j_gene: TRBJ2-3
d_gene: NA
len: 14
abundance: NA
v_gene: TRBV7-3
CDR3nt: TGTGCCAGCGCCCTAGGGGGGAGCACAGATACGCAGTATTTT
CDR3aa: CASALGGSTDTQYF

j_gene: TRBJ2-5
d_gene: NA
len: 15
abundance: NA
v_gene: TRBV18
CDR3nt: TGTGCCAGCTCACCCTTTCGACAGCCCCAAGAGACCCAGTACTTC
CDR3aa: CASSPFRQPQETQYF

j_gene: TRBJ2-2
d_gene: NA
len: 13
abundance: NA
v_gene: TRBV11-2
CDR3nt: TGTGCCAGCAGCTTAGGGGAAGGCGGGGAGCTGTTTTTT
CDR3aa: CASSLGEGGELFF

j_gene: TRBJ1-2
d_gene: NA
len: 13
abundance: few
v_gene: TRBV28
CDR3nt: TGTGCCAGTAATCGACAGCGAAACTATGGCTACACCTTC
CDR3aa: CASNRQRNYGYTF

j_gene: TRBJ2-3
d_gene: NA
len: 13
abundance: NA
v_gene: TRBV20-1
CDR3nt: TGCAGTGCTGGGACCCGCCGGACAGATACGCAGTATTTT
CDR3aa: CSAGTRRTDTQYF

j_gene: TRBJ2-4
d_gene: NA
len: 14
abundance: once
v_gene: TRBV28
CDR3nt: TGTGCCAGCAGTCCTGCAGGGGAGCTTTCCATTCAGTACTTC
CDR3aa: CASSPAGELSIQYF

j_gene: TRBJ2-7
d_gene: TRBD1
len: 12
abundance: NA
v_gene: TRBV7-4
CDR3nt: TGTGCCAGCTCCGACAGGGCCTACGAGCAGTACTTC
CDR3aa: CASSDRAYEQYF

j_gene: TRBJ2-7
d_gene: TRBD1
len: 17
abundance: NA
v_gene: TRBV28
CDR3nt: TGTGCCAGCAGTCCCCCCGGGGACAGGGCCGATTACAGCGAGCAGTACTTC
CDR3aa: CASSPPGDRADYSEQYF

j_gene: TRBJ2-5
d_gene: NA
len: 14
abundance: NA
v_gene: TRBV10-3
CDR3nt: TGTGCCATCAGTGAGTCCTACAGGGAAGAGACCCAGTACTTC
CDR3aa: CAISESYREETQYF

j_gene: TRBJ1-4
d_gene: NA
len: 13
abundance: NA
v_gene: TRBV29-1
CDR3nt: TGCAGCGTTGTGTTCAGCATCGGCCGAAAACTGTTTTTT
CDR3aa: CSVVFSIGRKLFF

j_gene: TRBJ2-3
d_gene: NA
len: 16
abundance: NA
v_gene: TRBV7-9
CDR3nt: TGTGCCAGCAGCTTAGCGAGACAGGTAAAGACAGATACGCAGTATTTT
CDR3aa: CASSLARQVKTDTQYF

j_gene: TRBJ2-7
d_gene: NA
len: 13
abundance: few
v_gene: TRBV20-1
CDR3nt: TGCAGTTACGGAGGGGGAAGCTCCTACGAGCAGTACTTC
CDR3aa: CSYGGGSSYEQYF

j_gene: TRBJ2-5
d_gene: TRBD2
len: 15
abundance: NA
v_gene: TRBV7-2
CDR3nt: TGTGCCAGCAGCTTTCAGCGGGGAAACCAAGAGACCCAGTACTTC
CDR3aa: CASSFQRGNQETQYF

j_gene: TRBJ2-3
d_gene: NA
len: 15
abundance: NA
v_gene: TRBV7-2
CDR3nt: TGTGCCAGCAGCTCCGCGGCGGGGAGCACAGATACGCAGTATTTT
CDR3aa: CASSSAAGSTDTQYF

j_gene: TRBJ2-7
d_gene: NA
len: 15
abundance: NA
v_gene: TRBV29-1
CDR3nt: TGCAGCGTTGTCCCCCTCTCTGGTAGCTCCTACGAGCAGTACTTC
CDR3aa: CSVVPLSGSSYEQYF

j_gene: TRBJ2-7
d_gene: NA
len: 14
abundance: NA
v_gene: TRBV28
CDR3nt: TGTGCCAGCACCACGGGCCGCTTGGGGCTTGAGCAGTACTTC
CDR3aa: CASTTGRLGLEQYF

j_gene: TRBJ1-3
d_gene: TRBD1
len: 16
abundance: NA
v_gene: TRBV11-1
CDR3nt: TGTGCCAGCAGCTATTCGACAGGGAACTCTGGAAACACCATATATTTT
CDR3aa: CASSYSTGNSGNTIYF

j_gene: TRBJ1-6
d_gene: TRBD1
len: 13
abundance: NA
v_gene: TRBV20-1
CDR3nt: TGCAGTGCTGAGACAGGGGGGAATTCACCCCTCCACTTT
CDR3aa: CSAETGGNSPLHF

j_gene: TRBJ2-7
d_gene: NA
len: 16
abundance: once
v_gene: TRBV20-1
CDR3nt: TGCAGTGCTAGAGATCTGTTTACAGGAGTTGTGAACGAGCAGTACTTC
CDR3aa: CSARDLFTGVVNEQYF

j_gene: TRBJ2-3
d_gene: TRBD2
len: 17
abundance: NA
v_gene: TRBV28
CDR3nt: TGTGCCAGCAGTCCTGGGACTAGCGGGGTCGGGTGGGATACGCAGTATTTT
CDR3aa: CASSPGTSGVGWDTQYF

j_gene: TRBJ2-3
d_gene: TRBD2
len: 17
abundance: many
v_gene: TRBV28
CDR3nt: TGTGCCAGCAGTTTATGGACTAGCGGGAGTGATACAGATACGCAGTATTTT
CDR3aa: CASSLWTSGSDTDTQYF

j_gene: TRBJ2-5
d_gene: NA
len: 14
abundance: once
v_gene: TRBV24-1
CDR3nt: TGTGCCACCAGTGATCCGACACGCCAAGAGACCCAGTACTTC
CDR3aa: CATSDPTRQETQYF